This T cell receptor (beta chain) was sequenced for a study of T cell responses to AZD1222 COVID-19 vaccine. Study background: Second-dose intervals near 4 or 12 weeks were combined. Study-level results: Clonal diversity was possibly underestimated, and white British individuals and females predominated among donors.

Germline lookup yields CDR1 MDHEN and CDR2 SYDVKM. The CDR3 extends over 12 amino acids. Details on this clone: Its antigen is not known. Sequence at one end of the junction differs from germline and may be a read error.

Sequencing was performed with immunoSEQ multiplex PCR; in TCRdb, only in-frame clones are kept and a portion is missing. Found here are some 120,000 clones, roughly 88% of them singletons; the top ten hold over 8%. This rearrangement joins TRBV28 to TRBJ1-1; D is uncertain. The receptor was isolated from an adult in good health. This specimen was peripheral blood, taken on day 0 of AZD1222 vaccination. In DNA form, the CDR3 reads TGTGCCAGCAGTTTTGTCGGGTCCCCGGTGATCTTT. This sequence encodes CASSFVGSPVIF.